Here is one T cell receptor beta chain with its context. Its target is not known. These data come from a study of graft-versus-host responses after intestinal transplantation. Study summary: Multivisceral, liver-intestinal, or isolated intestinal transplants were given to recipients. Findings of the study overall: Some GvH clones appeared in ileal mucosa or blood before recipient bone marrow. Clonal ratios of graft-versus-host to host-versus-graft in allografts were high for patients exhibiting graft-donor T cell macrochimerism. Circulating GvH clones peaking coincided with falling HvG clones soon after transplant.

The method was immunoSEQ multiplex PCR; TCRdb's version includes in-frame clones alone and lacks a portion of them. Of tens of thousands of clones in the sample, around 89% are singletons; the top ten hold less than 5%. Sequencing was performed on unstimulated CD8+ T cells sorted from spleen or lymph node cells, taken before transplant. The sequence derives from a human donor who was the organ donor for an intestinal transplant.

CDR3 coding DNA: TGTGCCAGCAGCCCACCGGGACAGGGGAGTTACACCATATATTTT. This sequence encodes CASSPPGQGSYTIYF. The chain has TRBV5-6 and TRBJ1-3; TRBD1 agrees at 10 bases. CDR1 SGHDT and CDR2 YYEEEE come from the germline V gene. The ends lost 4 bases at V and 8 bases at J; junction bases unmatched: 9. The CDR3 is 15 amino acids. The entire variable domain, with the rest obtained from reference TRBV5-6 and TRBJ1-3, is as follows: DAGVTQSPTHLIKTRGQQVTLRCSPKSGHDTVSWYQQALGQGPQFIFQYYEEEERQRGNFPDRFSGHQFPNYSSELNVNALLLGDSALYLCASSPPGQGSYTIYFGEGSWLTVV.